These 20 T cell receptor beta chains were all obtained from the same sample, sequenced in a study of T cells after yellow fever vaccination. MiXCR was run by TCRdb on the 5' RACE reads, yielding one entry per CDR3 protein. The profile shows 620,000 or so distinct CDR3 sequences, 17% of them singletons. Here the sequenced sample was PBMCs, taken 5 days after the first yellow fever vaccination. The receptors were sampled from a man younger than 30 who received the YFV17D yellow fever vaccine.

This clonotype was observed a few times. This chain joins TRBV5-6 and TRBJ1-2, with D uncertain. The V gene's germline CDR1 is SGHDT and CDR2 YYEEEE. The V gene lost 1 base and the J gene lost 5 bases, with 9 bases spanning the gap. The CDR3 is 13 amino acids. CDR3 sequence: CASSLPGIYGYTF. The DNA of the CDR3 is TGTGCCAGCAGCTTGCCCGGGATTTATGGCTACACCTTC.

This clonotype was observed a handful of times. The CDR3 DNA sequence: TGTGCCAGCAGTCTCGACAGTATGAACTACGAGCAGTACGTC. Amino acid sequence: CASSLDSMNYEQYV. The chain uses TRBV2 and TRBJ2-7, with D possibly matching TRBD1 (5 bases). CDR1 is SNHLY and CDR2 is FYNNEI in the germline V gene. Between the trimmed V and J ends, which lost 5 bases and 3 bases, there was a span of 14 bases. The CDR3 covers 14 residues.

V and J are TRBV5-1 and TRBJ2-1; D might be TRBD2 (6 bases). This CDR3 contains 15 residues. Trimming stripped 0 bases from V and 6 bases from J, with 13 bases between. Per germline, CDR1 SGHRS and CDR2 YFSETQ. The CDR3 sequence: CASSLAAGGFNEQFF. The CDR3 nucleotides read TGCGCCAGCAGCTTGGCGGCCGGAGGGTTCAATGAGCAGTTCTTC.

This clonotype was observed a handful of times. CDR3 nucleotides: TGCAGTGCTAGAGGCGGTTTCTGGGGGACCAAAAACATTCAGTACTTC. Amino acid sequence: CSARGGFWGTKNIQYF. This chain joins TRBV20-1 and TRBJ2-4, with D perhaps being TRBD1 or TRBD2 (5 bases each). Deletions cut 1 base from V and 2 bases from J, with 15 bases between. The CDR3 runs 16 residues. Germline loops: CDR1 DFQATT, CDR2 SNEGSKA (reference sequence).

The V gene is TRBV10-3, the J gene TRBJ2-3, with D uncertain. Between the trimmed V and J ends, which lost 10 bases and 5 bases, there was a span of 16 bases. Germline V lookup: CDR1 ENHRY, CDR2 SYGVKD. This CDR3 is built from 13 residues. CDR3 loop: CATQPVTGDTQYF. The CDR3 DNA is TGTGCCACCCAACCGGTGACCGGAGATACGCAGTATTTT.

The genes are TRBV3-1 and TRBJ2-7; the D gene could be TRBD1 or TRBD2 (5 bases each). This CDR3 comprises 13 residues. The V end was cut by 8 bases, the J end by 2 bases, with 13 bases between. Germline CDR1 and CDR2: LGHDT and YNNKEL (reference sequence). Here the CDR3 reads CASGFSGPYEQYF. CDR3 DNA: TGTGCCAGCGGGTTCTCGGGGCCCTACGAGCAGTACTTC.

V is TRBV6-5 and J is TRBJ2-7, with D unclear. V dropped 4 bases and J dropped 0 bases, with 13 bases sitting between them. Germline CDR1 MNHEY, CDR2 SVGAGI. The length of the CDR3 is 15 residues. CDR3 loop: CASSSATAISYEQYF. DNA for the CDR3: TGTGCCAGCAGTTCCGCGACGGCTATCTCCTACGAGCAGTACTTC.

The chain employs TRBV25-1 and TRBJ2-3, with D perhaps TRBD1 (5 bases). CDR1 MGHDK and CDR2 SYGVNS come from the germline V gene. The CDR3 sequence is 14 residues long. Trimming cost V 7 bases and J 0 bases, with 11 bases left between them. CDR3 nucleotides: TGTGCCAGCAAGGAAGGGGTTAGCACAGATACGCAGTATTTT. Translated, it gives CASKEGVSTDTQYF.

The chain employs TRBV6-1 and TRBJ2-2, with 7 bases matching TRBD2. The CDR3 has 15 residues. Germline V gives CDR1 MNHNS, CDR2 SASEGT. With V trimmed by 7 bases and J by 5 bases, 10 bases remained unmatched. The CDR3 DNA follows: TGTGCCAGCACCGGGGCAGGGAGGGAAACCGGGGAGCTGTTTTTT. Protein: CASTGAGRETGELFF.

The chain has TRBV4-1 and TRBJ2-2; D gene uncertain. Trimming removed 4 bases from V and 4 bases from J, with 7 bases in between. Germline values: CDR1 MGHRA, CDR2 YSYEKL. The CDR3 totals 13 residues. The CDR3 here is CASSPGITGELFF. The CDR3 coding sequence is TGCGCCAGCAGCCCCGGCATCACCGGGGAGCTGTTTTTT.

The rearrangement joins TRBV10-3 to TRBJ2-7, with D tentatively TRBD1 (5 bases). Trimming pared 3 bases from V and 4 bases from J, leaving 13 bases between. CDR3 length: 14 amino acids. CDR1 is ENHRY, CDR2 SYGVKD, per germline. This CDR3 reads CAISDRPGQYEQYV. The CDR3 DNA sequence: TGTGCCATCAGTGACCGACCCGGACAATACGAGCAGTACGTC.

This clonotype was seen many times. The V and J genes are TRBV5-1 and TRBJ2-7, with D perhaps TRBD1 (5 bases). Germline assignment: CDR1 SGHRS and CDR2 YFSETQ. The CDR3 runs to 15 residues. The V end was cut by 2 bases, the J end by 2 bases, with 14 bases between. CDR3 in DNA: TGCGCCAGCAGCTTAGTAACAGGCCCTACCTACGAGCAGTACTTC. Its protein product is CASSLVTGPTYEQYF.

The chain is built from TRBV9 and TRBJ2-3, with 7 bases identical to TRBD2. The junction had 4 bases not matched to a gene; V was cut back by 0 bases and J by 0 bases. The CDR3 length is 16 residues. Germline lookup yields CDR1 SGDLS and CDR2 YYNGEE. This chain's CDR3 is CASSVGGGPSTDTQYF. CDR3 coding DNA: TGTGCCAGCAGCGTAGGGGGGGGACCTAGCACAGATACGCAGTATTTT.

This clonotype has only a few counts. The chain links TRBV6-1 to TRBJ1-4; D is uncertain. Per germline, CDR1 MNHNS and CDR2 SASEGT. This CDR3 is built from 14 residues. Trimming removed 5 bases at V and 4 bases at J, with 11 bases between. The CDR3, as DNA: TGTGCCAGCAGTCGAAGACCGAATAATGAAAAACTGTTTTTT. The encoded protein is CASSRRPNNEKLFF.

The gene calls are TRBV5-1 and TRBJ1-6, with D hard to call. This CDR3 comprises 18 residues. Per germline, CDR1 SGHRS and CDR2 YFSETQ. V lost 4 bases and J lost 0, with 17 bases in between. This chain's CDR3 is CASSLTPGGSSYNSPLHF. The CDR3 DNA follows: TGCGCCAGCAGCCTAACCCCCGGCGGGAGCTCCTATAATTCACCCCTCCACTTT. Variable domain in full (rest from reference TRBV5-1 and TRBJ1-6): KAGVTQTPRYLIKTRGQQVTLSCSPISGHRSVSWYQQTPGQGLQFLFEYFSETQRNKGNFPGRFSGRQFSNSRSEMNVSTLELGDSALYLCASSLTPGGSSYNSPLHFGNGTRLTVT.

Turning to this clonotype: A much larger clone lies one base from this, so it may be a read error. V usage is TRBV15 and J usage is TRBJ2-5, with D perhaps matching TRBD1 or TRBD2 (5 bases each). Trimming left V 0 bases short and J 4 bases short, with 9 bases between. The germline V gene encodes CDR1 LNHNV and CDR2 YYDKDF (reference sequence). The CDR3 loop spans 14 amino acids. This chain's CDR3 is CATSRDRGAETQYF. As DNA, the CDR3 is TGTGCCACCAGCAGAGATCGAGGGGCAGAGACCCAGTACTTC.

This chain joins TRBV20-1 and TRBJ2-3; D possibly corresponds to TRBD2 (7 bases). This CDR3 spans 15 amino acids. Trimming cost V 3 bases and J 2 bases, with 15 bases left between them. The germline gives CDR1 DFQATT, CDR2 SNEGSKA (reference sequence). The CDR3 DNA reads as TGCAGTGCTAGGGGGGGGCGTATTTTCACAGATACGCAGTATTTT. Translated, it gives CSARGGRIFTDTQYF.

As DNA, the CDR3 is TGTGCCAGCTCACTATCCTCAACAGGGATAAATCGACCCCTCCACTTT. The encoded protein is CASSLSSTGINRPLHF. The V and J genes are TRBV18 and TRBJ1-6, with D perhaps matching TRBD1 (6 bases). V lost 4 bases and J 12 bases, leaving 22 bases between the germline ends. CDR1 and CDR2 (germline): KGHSH, LQKENI. CDR3 size: 16 residues.

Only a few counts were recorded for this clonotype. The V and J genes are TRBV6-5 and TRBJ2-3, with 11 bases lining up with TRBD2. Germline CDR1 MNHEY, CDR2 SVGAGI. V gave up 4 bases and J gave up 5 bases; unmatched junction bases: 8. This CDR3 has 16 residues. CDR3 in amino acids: CASSSALAGEVDTQYF. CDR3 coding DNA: TGTGCCAGCAGTTCAGCACTAGCGGGGGAAGTAGATACGCAGTATTTT.

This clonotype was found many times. Written as DNA, the CDR3 is TGTGCCAGCTCACGGCGAGGGGGACAGTTAAATTCACCCCTCCACTTT. Encoded protein: CASSRRGGQLNSPLHF. The chain employs TRBV18 and TRBJ1-6; the match to TRBD1 covers 7 bases. CDR1 KGHSH and CDR2 LQKENI come from the germline V gene. The CDR3 length is 16 residues. V dropped 4 bases and J dropped 7; count of bases not matched to a gene: 10.